The sequence of this TCR beta chain was determined in a study of early T cells in non-severe SARS-CoV-2 infection. Trimming shortened V by 4 bases and J by 5 bases, and 12 bases separated the two germline ends. CDR3 length: 13 amino acids. The V gene's germline CDR1 is SGHRS and CDR2 YFSETQ. Each cDNA molecule carried a unique molecular identifier. TCRdb re-called the 5' RACE reads through MiXCR, storing one row per CDR3 protein. The sample lists 70,000 to 80,000 distinct CDR3 sequences, around an eighth occurring once. The sample was whole blood, taken at baseline. The V call is TRBV5-1, the J call TRBJ1-1; D is possibly TRBD1 (6 bases). The receptor comes from an adult who was a healthcare worker with PCR-confirmed SARS-CoV-2 infection or an uninfected control (not recorded which). CDR3 sequence reads: CASSAGGGTEAFF. The CDR3 DNA sequence: TGCGCCAGCAGCGCCGGAGGGGGTACTGAAGCTTTCTTT.